This T cell receptor (beta chain) was captured by sequencing in a study of cytomegalovirus exposure and HLA in healthy donors (TCRdb year 2017). About the full investigation: An earlier analysis of approximately 550 of the donors reported approximately 270 Gb of sequence data and 117 million unique TCR beta sequences from 150 million to 200 million T cells. Typing coverage differed by locus: A, B, C, DRB1 and DQB1 were typed in about 620-640 donors, DQA1 in about 560, DPA1 in 600 to 610, and DPB1 in 472. An earlier analysis of 500 to 650 of the donors applied high-throughput TCR beta sequencing to assess whether each TCR beta V gene segment acted as functional or pseudogenic. Genome-wide SNP genotypes for about 60% of the roughly 700 donors were used in a later genetic analysis, which treated that subset as a discovery cohort. The study combined high-throughput TCR immunosequencing, statistical association of individual TCRs with disease status, and machine learning to predict cytomegalovirus infection status. A later analysis re-examined previously published TCR beta repertoires from more than 550 donors and added high-resolution HLA genotyping to investigate patterns of TCR occurrence. Across under 500 genotyped donors of the cohort, an average of approximately 240,000 unique TCR beta nucleotide sequences per donor were sequenced, and 15% to 20% of those sequences were non-productive. Rather than drawing on any new phenotypic data, the later analysis identified candidate immune exposures from TCR beta sequences and the way those sequences occurred across donors. A handful of DR-DQ haplotypes were handled as single units for association and clustering because linkage in the cohort was strong. All discovery cohort repertoires had been generated on a single sequencing platform. Alongside the repertoire data, information on donor age, sex, ethnicity and CMV serostatus was compiled. A separate validation cohort of 100 to 150 different subjects was used in addition to the 666-subject first cohort. An early release that covered roughly 600 HLA-typed donors contained approximately 320 gigabases of sequencing data and tens of millions of unique TCR sequences. Among the roughly 390 genotyped donors, more than 70% belonged to the genetic ancestry cluster associated with self-reported Caucasian donors. The study aimed to test whether signatures of past pathogen exposure could be identified by cataloging public T cell receptors. The study used immunosequencing to profile the T cell repertoires of approximately 690 subjects and linked those repertoires to cytomegalovirus serostatus. Class I and class II HLA loci were covered by the typing at four-digit resolution. Broader findings and caveats from the paper: An association between a missense DCLRE1C variant and V-gene and J-gene trimming of TCR beta chains was found in a later genetic analysis and replicated in an independent cohort. Only TCR beta chains were sequenced in this cohort, and the absence of alpha or paired-chain data limited detectable features. Linkage disequilibrium might explain the correlated functional status among segregating V segments, but an unknown experimental factor could not be excluded. An earlier analysis of approximately 600 of the donors showed that most TCR beta V segments appeared in productive rearrangements either about 87% or about 30% of the time, which broadly matched IMGT annotations. In a later analysis, most CMV-associated TCR beta chains were found to appear HLA-restricted, with HLA associations seemingly driven largely by CMV exposure. Cytomegalovirus status was reported to be diagnosed by the classifier with high specificity and sensitivity in both the original and validation cohorts. In the study, around 150 TCR beta chains were listed as associated with cytomegalovirus. Specific HLA alleles were associated with 15,000 to 20,000 TCR beta sequences at a false discovery rate of 0.05 in a later analysis. According to a later genetic analysis, donors in an Asian-associated ancestry cluster had fewer N-insertions in productive TCRs than the approximately 670-donor mean. Presence/absence analyses assumed roughly uniform sequencing depth across donors, an assumption that may not hold. A further reported finding was that TCR beta sequences accurately predicted the HLA-A and HLA-B alleles for most subjects in the first cohort. About 17 rarely observed V segments, including chromosome 9 orphons, were excluded from the earlier analysis of several hundred of the donors because counts were too low. The 87-base-pair reads could not distinguish some IMGT-functional V segments, including TRBV6-2 and TRBV6-3, so those segments were excluded. In vitro tests confirmed that a few of the cytomegalovirus-associated TCR beta chains recognize cytomegalovirus antigens. A later analysis reported that several top co-occurrence clusters appeared linked to parvovirus B19, influenza, CMV and Epstein-Barr virus. According to the authors, the approach could potentially be generalized to other disease states and immunological phenotypes. Immune exposure information for the cohort was limited to CMV serostatus. In a later analysis, HLA-associated TCR beta chains were found to be more clonally expanded and to have lower generation probabilities than equally common non-associated chains. In a later analysis, TCR association rates were found to vary across HLA loci, with the most associated TCRs seen for DRB1 alleles and the fewest for HLA-C alleles. Most TCR sequences were seen in very few donors, while some public TCRs were found in many individuals. A cluster of highly shared sequence variants was judged likely to be a technical artifact of the sequencing pipeline. Because some donors lacked HLA typing at each locus, the association tests relied only on the typed subset. When HLA alleles, especially DR and DQ, strongly co-occurred, attributing TCR associations to individual alleles was difficult.

Library construction relied on the immunoSEQ multiplex PCR assay. The multiplex PCR relied on a mix of 60 forward primers for TCR Vbeta segments and 13 reverse primers for TCR Jbeta segments. Amplification of the CDR3 region of rearranged TCR beta genes was performed with a multiplex PCR assay on genomic DNA. On the Illumina HiSeq System, the amplified TCR beta libraries were sequenced as 87-base-pair reads. The source study handled its data this way. A later analysis counted some 80 million unique TCR beta chains across the 666 repertoires, and roughly 10 million of these chains were shared by at least two donors. A nearest-neighbor algorithm error-corrected the raw reads and collapsed the reads into unique sequences, merging closely related sequences to remove PCR and sequencing errors. Alignment of CDR3 sequences to IMGT reference sequences was used to assign V, D and J gene segments. For a sequence to be retained, at least a six-nucleotide match to both a V gene segment and a J gene segment was required. A rearrangement counted as productive if the CDR3 had no stop codons and remained in frame with V and J, and every other rearrangement counted as non-productive. CDR3 was defined by IMGT convention, running from the second conserved V-encoded cysteine to the conserved J-encoded phenylalanine. In an earlier analysis of more than 550 of the donors, sequences lacking an unambiguous match to a single V gene segment were excluded. An earlier analysis of 587 of the donors called V segments functional above 56.7% productive rearrangements and segregating when the between-donor standard deviation exceeded 5%. A statistical classification framework was built to diagnose cytomegalovirus status from the catalog of TCR beta chain sequences. In a later analysis, TCR nucleotide sequences were compared against IMGT/GENE-DB human TR gene sequences so that V and J genes could be assigned. Using the TCRdist pipeline, a later analysis assigned CDR3 sequences along with most-parsimonious VDJ recombination scenarios. A later analysis defined each TCR beta chain by its CDR3 amino acid sequence plus V-gene family, and excluded reads lacking a unique V-gene family. As a way to deal with suspected cross-contamination and a sequencing artifact, a later analysis dropped roughly 600 nucleotide sequences that were highly shared and had low generation probability. In a later analysis, a clonal expansion index was calculated for each public chain from normalized within-repertoire ranks of inferred template counts. In a later analysis, generation probabilities were computed with a VDJ recombination model fitted to out-of-frame rearrangements, and the resulting probabilities were checked against IGoR. In a later analysis, hypergeometric tests were used to score TCR-TCR, TCR-HLA and TCR-CMV co-occurrence, with a repertoire-size bias correction applied to TCR pairs. A later analysis estimated false discovery rates by permuting HLA or CMV assignments 20 times. A later analysis grouped co-occurring TCRs with DBSCAN, adding TCRdist sequence similarity when clustering within HLA-allele-positive subsets. Co-occurrence clustering excluded repertoires with fewer than 30,000 or more than 120,000 public chains, plus five with anomalous nucleotide sharing. This immuneACCESS table, as held by TCRdb, lists in-frame sequences with V and J called but not all clones. Of the missing ones, under half trace to an unresolved V gene in checked studies; the others have no known cause. V and J calls and clone size are given by that table; D and trimming were obtained from the DNA. The table for this sample lists around 150,000 clones; roughly 79% of them were counted only once. The ten largest make up around 15% of the sample.

Concerning this clone itself: Its antigen target is currently unknown. No per-base quality is available; no much larger clone lies one base away. Different DNA sequences within this sample yield the same CDR3.

The cohort consisted of 600 or so healthy bone marrow donors. All cohort members were sampled while nominally healthy, although unrecorded immune exposures were likely present. The donor tested CMV seropositive, placing the donor among the 250 to 350 seropositive members of the cohort. Each donor provided a peripheral blood sample, and peripheral blood mononuclear cells were used for TCR beta sequencing. The Qiagen DNeasy Blood Extraction Kit was used to extract genomic DNA from the blood cell samples. CDR1 is given as SGHRS and CDR2 as YFSETQ, both from the germline V gene. The germline ends are 6 bases apart after V is trimmed by 0 bases and J by 2 bases. The CDR3 sequence holds 13 residues, the cysteine and phenylalanine included. This entry keeps only the CDR3 DNA: 39 bases, framed from base 1.

Sequenced input: PBMCs. The V gene is TRBV5-1 and the J gene is TRBJ2-7; no D gene is confidently identified. The receptor was isolated from a man in his fifties or sixties in good health and CMV-seropositive. CDR3 loop: CASSLDRAYEQYF. DNA sequence: TGCGCCAGCAGCTTGGACCGGGCCTACGAGCAGTACTTC.